The 30 T cell receptor beta chains given below trace back to one sample, sequenced in a study of shared clonotypes between healthy human individuals. Method: immunoSEQ multiplex PCR; TCRdb's copy keeps in-frame clones and lacks some. The table shows around 2,000,000 clones, with roughly 94% occurring only once. Sample: naive CD4+ T cells sorted from blood. Subset: CD45RA+ positively selected. All receptors derive from a man aged 18 to 29 in good health.

As to this clone: The sample contains more than one DNA sequence encoding this CDR3. The V call is TRBV18, the J call TRBJ2-2; D unresolved. Trimming took 2 bases from V and 1 from J, leaving 5 bases between them. Germline V CDR1 and CDR2: KGHSH, LQKENI. The CDR3 is 14 residues long. The DNA of the CDR3 is TGTGCCAGCTCACCAGCCGGGAACACCGGGGAGCTGTTTTTT. This encodes CASSPAGNTGELFF. Full variable domain (remainder filled in from reference TRBV18 and TRBJ2-2): NAGVMQNPRHLVRRRGQEARLRCSPMKGHSHVYWYRQLPEEGLKFMVYLQKENIIDESGMPKERFSAEFPKEGPSILRIQQVVRGDSAAYFCASSPAGNTGELFFGEGSRLTVL.

The chain has TRBV5-1 and TRBJ2-5, with 7 bases that match TRBD2. The CDR3 covers 16 residues. V lost 1 base to trimming and J lost 2 bases; unmatched junction nucleotides: 8. Germline V gives CDR1 SGHRS, CDR2 YFSETQ. The CDR3 protein is CASSLIGTTIQETQYF. The CDR3 bases are TGCGCCAGCAGCTTGATAGGGACTACAATACAAGAGACCCAGTACTTC.

This chain uses TRBV4-2 with TRBJ2-3, with TRBD1 identical over 7 bases. V was clipped by 2 bases and J by 6 bases; unmatched bases: 11. The CDR3 contains 16 residues. Looked up from germline, CDR1 is LGHNA and CDR2 is YNFKEQ. The DNA of the CDR3 is TGTGCCAGCAGCCAATCCCCCGACAGGGTCGCGGATACGCAGTATTTT. This codes for CASSQSPDRVADTQYF.

V and J are TRBV9 and TRBJ1-3; D gene unclear. The germline V and J ends were trimmed by 3 bases and 3 bases, with 7 bases remaining between them. This CDR3 spans 13 amino acids. CDR1 and CDR2 from the germline V gene are SGDLS and YYNGEE. CDR3: CASSEMGGNTIYF. CDR3 bases: TGTGCCAGCAGCGAGATGGGTGGAAACACCATATATTTT.

A word on this clone: One end of the junction does not line up with germline, which may come from a read error. Other DNA sequences in the sample encode the same CDR3. The chain carries TRBV7-7 and TRBJ1-1; D unclear. This CDR3 spans 13 amino acids. Germline V gene lookup returns CDR1 SSHAT and CDR2 FNYEAQ (reference sequence). Written as DNA, the CDR3 is TGTGCTAGCAGCTTAGCGGTGGGCACTGAAGCTTTCTTT. Its protein product is CASSLAVGTEAFF.

The chain uses TRBV9 and TRBJ1-4; perhaps TRBD1 as D (5 bases). The V end was cut by 1 base, the J end by 4 bases, with 11 bases between. Germline-derived CDR1 and CDR2 are SGDLS and YYNGEE. The CDR3 sequence is 15 residues long. This CDR3 reads CASSVMGTVNEKLFF. CDR3 sequence (DNA): TGTGCCAGCAGCGTAATGGGGACGGTTAATGAAAAACTGTTTTTT.

V usage is TRBV10-1 and J usage is TRBJ2-3; possible D gene TRBD1, 5 bases. This CDR3 region has 16 residues. V was clipped by 1 base and J by 0 bases, with 11 bases between them. The germline V gene encodes CDR1 WNHNN and CDR2 SYGVQD (reference sequence). Here the CDR3 DNA reads TGCGCCAGCAGTGAGTTGGTGGGGCTAAGCACAGATACGCAGTATTTT. This gives the protein CASSELVGLSTDTQYF.

V is TRBV7-2 and J is TRBJ2-1; D gene unclear. Germline CDR1 and CDR2: SGHTA and FQGNSA. V was clipped by 2 bases and J by 9 bases, with 11 bases between them. The CDR3 loop spans 13 amino acids. CDR3 amino acids: CASSLFSRSEQFF. The DNA for the CDR3 is TGTGCCAGCAGCTTATTCTCCCGGAGTGAGCAGTTCTTC.

The chain employs TRBV6-6 and TRBJ2-5; 7 bases line up with TRBD2. From germline, CDR1 is MNHNY and CDR2 SVGAGI (reference sequence). This CDR3 spans 14 amino acids. V lost 4 bases, J lost 5 bases, and 7 bases stayed unmatched. CDR3 amino acids: CASSSTYSGETQYF. The CDR3 DNA reads TGTGCCAGCAGTTCCACTTATAGCGGGGAGACCCAGTACTTC.

J is TRBJ1-3 and V is TRBV27; D may be TRBD1 (5 bases). V lost 3 bases and J 1 base, leaving 28 bases between the germline ends. Germline CDR1 is MNHEY and CDR2 is SMNVEV (reference sequence). CDR3 length equals 21 residues. The CDR3, as DNA: TGTGCCAGCAGTTTTAGGGCCACCAGGGCCAAAGACGCTTTATCTGGAAACACCATATATTTT. Translated, it gives CASSFRATRAKDALSGNTIYF.

This clone occurred once. The chain uses TRBV7-2 and TRBJ2-7; D may correspond to TRBD1 or TRBD2 (5 bases each). The germline V and J ends were trimmed by 5 bases and 2 bases, with 13 bases remaining between them. The CDR3 is 14 residues long. Germline lookup yields CDR1 SGHTA and CDR2 FQGNSA. CDR3 DNA: TGTGCCAGCAGCCAGACGGGACCCCCCTACGAGCAGTACTTC. Its protein product is CASSQTGPPYEQYF.

A remark on this clone: Other DNA sequences within the sample encode an identical CDR3. The chain combines TRBV5-1 with TRBJ2-3; no clear D. The V and J ends lost 4 bases and 6 bases respectively, with 9 bases between them. The CDR3 consists of 12 residues. Looked up from germline, CDR1 is SGHRS and CDR2 is YFSETQ. The CDR3 DNA reads as TGCGCCAGCAGCCCCCCCTCGGATACGCAGTATTTT. It codes for CASSPPSDTQYF.

The chain combines TRBV29-1 with TRBJ2-7, with D uncertain. This CDR3 spans 12 amino acids. Germline V gene data show CDR1 as SQVTM and CDR2 as ANQGSEA. Trimming cost V 4 bases and J 4 bases, with 11 bases left between them. The CDR3 nucleotides read TGCAGCGTTGCAACCTCAGCGTACGAGCAGTACTTC. It encodes CSVATSAYEQYF.

The V gene is TRBV18, the J gene TRBJ2-5, with TRBD1 matching over 9 bases. Per the germline V gene, CDR1 is KGHSH and CDR2 is LQKENI. CDR3 length: 13 amino acids. V shed 10 bases, J shed 4 bases, and the junction held 7 bases outside the gene matches. The CDR3 DNA follows: TGTGCCACCACAGGGACAGGGCGAGAGACCCAGTACTTC. Its translation is CATTGTGRETQYF.

The genes are TRBV4-2 and TRBJ2-3; possible D gene TRBD1, 5 bases. V lost 5 bases, J lost 4 bases, and 10 bases lay in between. Germline CDR1 and CDR2: LGHNA and YNFKEQ. There are 13 residues in the CDR3. The CDR3 DNA reads TGTGCCAGCAGCATCAGGGTCGCAGATACGCAGTATTTT. It specifies CASSIRVADTQYF.

The genes are TRBV4-1 and TRBJ1-6; D uncertain. Looked up from germline, CDR1 is MGHRA and CDR2 is YSYEKL. The CDR3 length is 15 residues. V lost 2 bases, J lost 7 bases, and 12 bases lay in between. For the CDR3, the DNA is TGCGCCAGCAGCCAAAGAAGAGGGTACAATTCACCCCTCCACTTT. This codes for CASSQRRGYNSPLHF.

The chain joins TRBV10-3 to TRBJ2-1, with 12 positions matching TRBD1. The CDR3 has 22 residues. Trimming at V came to 7 bases and at J to 0 bases, leaving 22 bases not matched to a gene. CDR1 is ENHRY, CDR2 SYGVKD, per germline. The DNA of the CDR3 is TGTGCCATCACCTCAGTCATGGGACAGGGGGCAACGGGACCCCCCTCCTACAATGAGCAGTTCTTC. It is translated as CAITSVMGQGATGPPSYNEQFF.

The chain uses TRBV19 and TRBJ2-4; 9 bases match TRBD1. Trimming removed 3 bases from V and 2 bases from J; junction bases left unmatched: 5. CDR3 length: 16 amino acids. Germline assignment: CDR1 LNHDA and CDR2 SQIVND (reference sequence). The CDR3 DNA is TGTGCCAGTAGTATGACAGGGGGACCTCCCAAAAACATTCAGTACTTC. It codes for CASSMTGGPPKNIQYF.

This sequence joins TRBV27 and TRBJ2-1, with 8 nucleotides matching TRBD2. With V trimmed by 6 bases and J by 2 bases, 6 bases remained unmatched. The length of the CDR3 is 15 residues. Looked up from germline, CDR1 is MNHEY and CDR2 is SMNVEV (reference sequence). The CDR3 region has the DNA TGTGCCAGCAGGGGTACGGGGGGGCCCTACAATGAGCAGTTCTTC. Residues: CASRGTGGPYNEQFF.

The CDR3 loop reads CASSFLDRAGGYTF. In nucleotides, the CDR3 is TGTGCCAGCAGTTTCCTCGACAGGGCAGGCGGCTACACCTTC. The chain uses TRBV6-5 and TRBJ1-2; 7 bases line up with TRBD1. The CDR3 extends over 14 amino acids. Germline CDR1 and CDR2: MNHEY and SVGAGI. Unmatched junction bases numbered 10, after V lost 4 bases and J lost 8 bases.

The chain employs TRBV4-1 and TRBJ2-7; 16 bases match TRBD2. The CDR3 has 15 residues. Germline CDR1 MGHRA, CDR2 YSYEKL. V was clipped by 6 bases and J by 5 bases; unmatched bases: 4. CDR3 sequence: CASSPGTSGRDEQYF. The CDR3 DNA sequence: TGCGCCAGCAGTCCTGGGACTAGCGGGAGGGACGAGCAGTACTTC.

The chain links TRBV7-2 to TRBJ1-1; maybe TRBD1 (5 bases). From germline, CDR1 is SGHTA and CDR2 FQGNSA. The CDR3 covers 16 residues. Trimming cost V 1 base and J 0 bases, with 12 bases left between them. The DNA of the CDR3 is TGTGCCAGCAGCTTAGTTGGGGCCGCCGTGAACACTGAAGCTTTCTTT. This encodes CASSLVGAAVNTEAFF.

This chain links TRBV30 with TRBJ2-7; a possible D gene is TRBD2 (5 bases). CDR1 and CDR2 (germline): GTSNPN, SVGIG (reference sequence). The CDR3 is 13 residues long. Trimming took off 2 bases at V and 0 bases at J, with 8 bases between the two ends. CDR3 sequence reads: CAWSQADSYEQYF. The DNA of the CDR3 is TGTGCCTGGAGTCAAGCGGACTCCTACGAGCAGTACTTC. Combining the CDR3 with reference TRBV30 and TRBJ2-7 gives the whole variable domain SQTIHQWPATLVQPVGSPLSLECTVEGTSNPNLYWYRQAAGRGLQLLFYSVGIGQISSEVPQNLSASRPQDRQFILSSKKLLLSDSGFYLCAWSQADSYEQYFGPGTRLTVT.

The V call is TRBV7-2, the J call TRBJ2-7; D gene ambiguous. The germline V and J ends were trimmed by 1 base and 4 bases, with 11 bases remaining between them. There are 14 residues in the CDR3. Germline V CDR1 and CDR2: SGHTA, FQGNSA. CDR3 nucleotides: TGTGCCAGCAGCTTAGGACGACACGAATACGAGCAGTACTTC. Residues: CASSLGRHEYEQYF.

The J gene is TRBJ1-1, the V gene TRBV7-2, with unresolved D. Germline assignment: CDR1 SGHTA and CDR2 FQGNSA. Trimming took off 2 bases at V and 5 bases at J, with 12 bases between the two ends. This CDR3 has 14 amino acids. This CDR3 is CASSLRYLATEAFF. CDR3 nucleotide sequence: TGTGCCAGCAGCTTAAGGTACCTGGCGACTGAAGCTTTCTTT.

The chain couples TRBV19 to TRBJ2-3; 7 nucleotides match TRBD1. This CDR3 is built from 14 residues. Unmatched junction bases numbered 7, after V lost 6 bases and J lost 4 bases. Germline V lookup: CDR1 LNHDA, CDR2 SQIVND (reference sequence). The CDR3 region is CASRNRGVPDTQYF. The CDR3 nucleotides are TGTGCCAGTAGAAACAGGGGAGTCCCAGATACGCAGTATTTT.

Regarding this clone: Other nucleotide sequences from this sample produce the same CDR3. The CDR3 protein is CASSLGGTANQPQHF. The CDR3 coding sequence is TGTGCCAGCAGCTTAGGAGGGACAGCGAATCAGCCCCAGCATTTT. The chain carries TRBV11-2 and TRBJ1-5; TRBD1 aligns across 7 bases. J gave up 4 bases and V 1 base, and 4 bases lay outside the gene matches. Germline values: CDR1 SGHAT, CDR2 FQNNGV. This CDR3 spans 15 amino acids.

The genes are TRBV6-6 and TRBJ2-5, with 8 bases that match TRBD2. The germline CDR1 and CDR2 sequences are MNHNY and SVGAGI (reference sequence). Unmatched junction bases numbered 3, after V lost 4 bases and J lost 2 bases. This CDR3 has 14 residues. The CDR3 DNA sequence: TGTGCCAGCAGTTCCGGGGGGGGGCAAGAGACCCAGTACTTC. Amino acid sequence: CASSSGGGQETQYF.

CDR3 nucleotide sequence: TGTGCCAGCAGCCCCGCTTCCGGACAGGGGTTTAATGAGCAGTTCTTC. This translates into CASSPASGQGFNEQFF. The chain couples TRBV11-3 to TRBJ2-1, with 9 bases lining up with TRBD1. The CDR3 runs to 16 residues. Germline CDR1 reads SGHNT; CDR2 reads YENEEA. Unmatched junction bases numbered 12, after V lost 5 bases and J lost 7 bases. The full variable domain, its missing parts supplied by reference TRBV11-3 and TRBJ2-1, is EAGVVQSPRYKIIEKKQPVAFWCNPISGHNTLYWYLQNLGQGPELLIRYENEEAVDDSQLPKDRFSAERLKGVDSTLKIQPAELGDSAVYLCASSPASGQGFNEQFFGPGTRLTVL.

The chain couples TRBV7-9 to TRBJ2-1; 12 bases align to TRBD2. This CDR3 region has 16 residues. V trimming: 4 bases; J trimming: 6 bases; junction bases outside the gene matches: 7. CDR1 and CDR2 (germline): SEHNR, FQNEAQ (reference sequence). The CDR3 is CASSSLAGGPGNEQFF. DNA of the CDR3: TGTGCCAGCAGCTCTCTAGCGGGAGGGCCTGGCAATGAGCAGTTCTTC.